This TCR beta chain is drawn from a study of beta chain features in type 1 diabetes. The sequenced template was cDNA made from the entire isolated RNA. Sequencing was performed with immunoSEQ multiplex PCR; in TCRdb, only in-frame clones are kept and a portion is missing. This sample carries around 250,000 clones, roughly 20% of them seen once, and the ten largest clones take roughly 0.028%. Every single donor gave one heparinised blood draw, and these averaged around 0.12 L. A CD45RO/CCR7/CD25/CD127/CD95/CD27 panel sorted naive, central memory, regulatory and stem cell-like memory CD4+ cells. Study findings and constraints: Shortening that was moderate but significant affected the TCRB CDR3s of Type 1 diabetes patients in all four CD4+ subsets. Among patients, naive, central memory and Treg TCRB repertoires appeared more similar than among healthy donors.

With V trimmed by 11 bases and J by 4 bases, 1 base remained unmatched. CDR3 length: 12 residues. Looked up from germline, CDR1 is MDHEN and CDR2 is SYDVKM. The table lists this clone with a few counts. Antigen specificity is unknown. This chain connects TRBV28 to TRBJ1-5; 11 bases fit TRBD1. Sequenced input: naive CD4+ T cells from blood. The sequence was collected from a middle-aged woman with type 1 diabetes. The CDR3 nucleotides read TGTGCCGGACAGGGGGCGAATCAGCCCCAGCATTTT. It is translated as CAGQGANQPQHF.